The 23 T cell receptor beta chains in this list originate from one sample, sequenced in a study of shared clonotypes between healthy human individuals. Selected positively for CCR7 and CD45RO-negative, naive CD8 cells excluded terminally differentiated effector memory CD45RA+ cells. This table comes from immunoSEQ multiplex PCR, and its TCRdb copy is limited to in-frame clones, with some not included. The sample has around 1.9 million clones, roughly 93% seen once. Sequencing was done on a sample of naive CD8+ T cells from PBMCs. The source of these receptors is a man aged 18-30 years in good health. Some clones in this sample may be carry-over from other donors' samples.

This clone showed up just a few times. The chain employs TRBV9 and TRBJ2-7; 11 nucleotides align to TRBD2. Germline loops: CDR1 SGDLS, CDR2 YYNGEE. The CDR3 covers 15 residues. After removal of 1 base from V and 3 bases from J, the junction contained 3 bases not matched to a gene. In DNA form, the CDR3 reads TGTGCCAGCAGCGTATCTAGCGGGGGGTTCTACGAGCAGTACTTC. Translated, it gives CASSVSSGGFYEQYF.

This rearrangement joins TRBV27 to TRBJ1-5; the D is unclear. The V gene lost 4 bases and the J gene lost 7 bases, with 11 bases spanning the gap. The germline CDR1 and CDR2 sequences are MNHEY and SMNVEV (reference sequence). The CDR3 extends over 13 amino acids. The CDR3 loop is CASSYGYLQPQHF. CDR3 nucleotide sequence: TGTGCCAGCAGTTATGGGTATCTCCAGCCCCAGCATTTT.

This clone showed up just once. The V and J genes are TRBV29-1 and TRBJ2-2, with D uncertain. The CDR3 runs 16 residues. Trimming took off 2 bases at V and 1 base at J, with 14 bases between the two ends. CDR1 and CDR2 (germline): SQVTM, ANQGSEA. CDR3 in DNA: TGCAGCGTTGAACTCAGGTACCCCGGGAACACCGGGGAGCTGTTTTTT. This codes for CSVELRYPGNTGELFF.

J is TRBJ2-3 and V is TRBV7-9; D uncertain. This CDR3 is 15 amino acids long. In germline, CDR1 is SEHNR, CDR2 FQNEAQ (reference sequence). V lost 4 bases, J lost 2 bases, and 13 bases lay in between. The CDR3 sequence: CASSSHSYPTDTQYF. Here the CDR3 DNA reads TGTGCCAGCAGCTCCCACAGTTATCCCACAGATACGCAGTATTTT.

This clone was counted only a few times. The sample has other DNA sequences that encode this CDR3 too. This chain uses TRBV7-6 with TRBJ1-1; unclear D gene. This CDR3 contains 13 residues. With 4 bases removed from V and 0 bases from J, the gap between germline ends came to 6 bases. Per the germline V gene, CDR1 is SGHVS and CDR2 is FNYEAQ. The CDR3 loop reads CASSSGLNTEAFF. In DNA, the CDR3 is TGTGCCAGCAGCTCTGGACTGAACACTGAAGCTTTCTTT.

The V and J genes are TRBV28 and TRBJ2-7; 8 bases agree with TRBD1. This CDR3 region has 15 residues. Trimming at V came to 2 bases and at J to 2 bases, leaving 5 bases not matched to a gene. CDR1 MDHEN and CDR2 SYDVKM come from the germline V gene. The CDR3 DNA reads as TGTGCCAGCAGTTTAGACCCAGGGGGCCCCTACGAGCAGTACTTC. Translated, it gives CASSLDPGGPYEQYF.

CDR3 sequence reads: CASSTLDLWVGELFF. The CDR3, as DNA: TGTGCCAGCAGCACCCTGGACTTGTGGGTCGGGGAGCTGTTTTTT. V usage is TRBV28 and J usage is TRBJ2-2; tentative D call: TRBD2 (5 bases). CDR3 size: 15 residues. Trimming removed 6 bases at V and 7 bases at J, with 18 bases between. Germline values: CDR1 MDHEN, CDR2 SYDVKM.

V gene TRBV7-3 combines with J gene TRBJ2-5; D possibly matches TRBD1 or TRBD2 (5 bases each). The CDR3 is 15 residues long. V dropped 2 bases and J dropped 3 bases, with 13 bases sitting between them. Per germline, CDR1 SGHTA and CDR2 FQGTGA. CDR3 sequence: CASSLWGTGKETQYF. DNA of the CDR3: TGTGCCAGCAGCTTATGGGGGACGGGCAAAGAGACCCAGTACTTC.

The chain uses TRBV5-1 and TRBJ2-3; 8 bases align to TRBD1. Per the germline V gene, CDR1 is SGHRS and CDR2 is YFSETQ. J lost 5 bases, V lost 1 base, and 15 bases had no gene match. This CDR3 region has 18 residues. The chain's CDR3 is CASSLLSFQGADGDTQYF. In DNA form, the CDR3 reads TGCGCCAGCAGCTTGCTAAGTTTCCAGGGGGCGGATGGAGATACGCAGTATTTT.

The rearrangement links TRBV7-9 to TRBJ1-4; 9 bases fit TRBD1. Per the germline V gene, CDR1 is SEHNR and CDR2 is FQNEAQ (reference sequence). The CDR3 has 13 residues. V lost 4 bases, J lost 6 bases, and 0 bases stayed unmatched. This chain's CDR3 is CASSWDRDEKLFF. The CDR3 DNA reads as TGTGCCAGCAGCTGGGACAGGGATGAAAAACTGTTTTTT.

Notes on this clone: The sample contains more than one DNA sequence encoding this CDR3. The chain joins TRBV11-2 to TRBJ2-7; possible D gene TRBD2, 5 bases. V was trimmed by 1 base and J by 3 bases, leaving 7 bases between them. Germline lookup yields CDR1 SGHAT and CDR2 FQNNGV. The CDR3 extends over 13 amino acids. The CDR3 region is CASSLAGIYEQYF. CDR3 nucleotide sequence: TGTGCCAGCAGCTTAGCCGGGATCTACGAGCAGTACTTC. Supplemented by reference TRBV11-2 and TRBJ2-7, the full variable domain reads EAGVAQSPRYKIIEKRQSVAFWCNPISGHATLYWYQQILGQGPKLLIQFQNNGVVDDSQLPKDRFSAERLKGVDSTLKIQPAKLEDSAVYLCASSLAGIYEQYFGPGTRLTVT.

V gene TRBV5-1 combines with J gene TRBJ1-5; a possible D gene is TRBD1 (6 bases). V was shortened by 0 bases and J by 3 bases, with 10 bases between the two germline ends. The germline V gene encodes CDR1 SGHRS and CDR2 YFSETQ. CDR3 length: 15 residues. The CDR3 bases are TGCGCCAGCAGCTTGGAGGGGGGGATCAATCAGCCCCAGCATTTT. This encodes CASSLEGGINQPQHF.

As to this clone: It is unclear where the CDR3 begins or ends on the DNA, so no DNA is shown, and the CDR3 is as TCRdb lists it. The chain is built from TRBV19 and TRBJ1-2. The germline gives CDR1 LNHDA, CDR2 SQIVND (reference sequence). 17 amino acids form the CDR3, both terminal residues included. CDR3 residues: CASTSGWIMGNNYGYTF.

This clone was counted a single time. V usage is TRBV27 and J usage is TRBJ2-7, with TRBD1 identical over 11 bases. Germline CDR1 is MNHEY and CDR2 is SMNVEV (reference sequence). V shed 0 bases, J shed 1 base, and the junction held 2 bases outside the gene matches. The CDR3 runs to 16 residues. The CDR3 region is CASSLSGQGASYEQYF. CDR3 coding DNA: TGTGCCAGCAGTTTATCCGGACAGGGGGCTTCCTACGAGCAGTACTTC.

The chain uses TRBV10-3 and TRBJ2-1, with D possibly TRBD2 on 6 matching bases. This CDR3 spans 16 amino acids. V was clipped by 5 bases and J by 7 bases, with 21 bases between them. Looked up from germline, CDR1 is ENHRY and CDR2 is SYGVKD. This CDR3 reads CAISHKAGPGENEQFF. The CDR3 region has the DNA TGTGCCATCAGTCATAAAGCGGGCCCCGGAGAAAATGAGCAGTTCTTC.

V gene TRBV29-1 combines with J gene TRBJ2-7, with TRBD1 identical over 9 bases. CDR3 size: 15 residues. Per the germline V gene, CDR1 is SQVTM and CDR2 is ANQGSEA. The trim removed 2 bases at V and 0 bases at J, leaving 5 bases unmatched. CDR3 bases: TGCAGCGTTGAACCCGGGACAGGGTACTCCTACGAGCAGTACTTC. It encodes CSVEPGTGYSYEQYF.

The genes are TRBV6-1 and TRBJ1-3; D is unclear. Germline CDR1 MNHNS, CDR2 SASEGT. V lost 2 bases to trimming and J lost 0 bases, with 8 bases between them. This CDR3 contains 15 residues. CDR3 DNA sequence: TGTGCCAGCAGTGAATTCGGGAACTCTGGAAACACCATATATTTT. This codes for CASSEFGNSGNTIYF.

DNA of the CDR3: TGCGCCAGCAGCCAGCAAGCCGGGGCCAAAAACATTCAGTACTTC. Amino acids: CASSQQAGAKNIQYF. The chain couples TRBV4-1 to TRBJ2-4, with D unclear. CDR1 and CDR2 (germline): MGHRA, YSYEKL. The CDR3 covers 15 residues. V dropped 3 bases and J dropped 1 base, with 10 bases sitting between them.

The chain links TRBV25-1 to TRBJ2-3, with unresolved D. Per the germline V gene, CDR1 is MGHDK and CDR2 is SYGVNS. The CDR3 contains 10 residues. Trimming left V 7 bases short and J 8 bases short, with 7 bases between. The CDR3 here is CASMGFTQYF. The DNA for the CDR3 is TGTGCCAGCATGGGGTTTACGCAGTATTTT.

V is TRBV29-1 and J is TRBJ2-1; 9 bases are a match to TRBD2. Losses at the gene ends were 3 bases for V and 7 bases for J; bases not matched to a gene: 7. Germline V CDR1 and CDR2: SQVTM, ANQGSEA. The length of the CDR3 is 14 residues. CDR3 in amino acids: CSVDDGSGSNEQFF. CDR3 sequence (DNA): TGCAGCGTTGATGATGGTAGCGGGAGTAATGAGCAGTTCTTC.

The chain uses TRBV15 and TRBJ2-3, with 7 bases matching TRBD1. V lost 5 bases and J lost 4; bases outside the gene matches: 6. Looked up from germline, CDR1 is LNHNV and CDR2 is YYDKDF (reference sequence). The CDR3 is 14 residues long. CDR3 residues: CATSRDSAADTQYF. The CDR3 DNA follows: TGTGCCACCAGCCGGGACAGTGCGGCAGATACGCAGTATTTT.

V and J are TRBV10-3 and TRBJ1-1; 8 nucleotides match TRBD1. The CDR3 is 14 amino acids. Germline V gene data show CDR1 as ENHRY and CDR2 as SYGVKD. The J segment lost 12 bases and the V segment lost 2 bases, leaving 11 bases of the junction unmatched. The CDR3 here is CAISEGLGQELTFF. The CDR3 coding sequence is TGTGCCATCAGTGAGGGGCTGGGACAGGAGTTAACTTTCTTT.

This clone was observed a few times. This sample also contains other DNA sequences that code for the same CDR3. The chain uses TRBV9 and TRBJ1-1, with D perhaps matching TRBD1 (5 bases). This CDR3 is built from 14 residues. V lost 4 bases and J 0 bases, leaving 10 bases between the germline ends. The V gene's germline CDR1 is SGDLS and CDR2 YYNGEE. Here the CDR3 reads CASSPRQLNTEAFF. CDR3 in DNA: TGTGCCAGCAGCCCGCGACAGTTGAACACTGAAGCTTTCTTT. The full variable domain, in which reference TRBV9 and TRBJ1-1 provide the parts outside the CDR3, is DSGVTQTPKHLITATGQRVTLRCSPRSGDLSVYWYQQSLDQGLQFLIQYYNGEERAKGNILERFSAQQFPDLHSELNLSSLELGDSALYFCASSPRQLNTEAFFGQGTRLTVV.